This passage covers 3 T cell receptor beta chains from one sample sequenced in a study of CD8+ T cells in alopecia areata. Described treatment: oral pan-JAK inhibitor, 5-10 mg twice daily. RNA, once extracted, was reverse transcribed into cDNA for use as the sequencing template. The method was immunoSEQ multiplex PCR; TCRdb's version includes in-frame clones alone and lacks a portion of them. The sample holds some 200,000 clones, about 60% seen once. Specimen: CD8+ T cells sorted from blood, collected at week 24, from a patient treated with tofacitinib. These receptor sequences come from a human donor with alopecia areata.

The chain recombines TRBV27 with TRBJ2-7; D assignment may be TRBD1 or TRBD2 (5 bases each). CDR3 size: 14 residues. Trimming removed 7 bases from V and 5 bases from J, with 18 bases in between. CDR1 and CDR2 from the germline V gene are MNHEY and SMNVEV (reference sequence). The CDR3 is CASTSVGGGNEQYF. Written as DNA, the CDR3 is TGTGCCAGCACCTCTGTGGGTGGGGGAAACGAGCAGTACTTC.

In this sample, this clone turned up a few times. The V and J genes are TRBV9 and TRBJ2-3, with TRBD2 identical over 7 bases. Trimming at V came to 2 bases and at J to 4 bases, leaving 7 bases not matched to a gene. The CDR3 extends over 15 amino acids. Per the germline V gene, CDR1 is SGDLS and CDR2 is YYNGEE. CDR3 in DNA: TGTGCCAGCAGCGTCGGCGGGGGAGTCGCAGATACGCAGTATTTT. Protein sequence: CASSVGGGVADTQYF.

In regard to this clone: Other nucleotide sequences in the sample specify the same CDR3. The gene calls are TRBV2 and TRBJ2-3; D gene ambiguous. CDR1 SNHLY and CDR2 FYNNEI come from the germline V gene. The CDR3 sequence is 10 residues long. The V gene lost 4 bases and the J gene lost 6 bases, with 2 bases spanning the gap. This chain's CDR3 is CASSGDTQYF. CDR3 nucleotides: TGTGCCAGCAGTGGGGATACGCAGTATTTT. Based on the CDR3 plus reference TRBV2 and TRBJ2-3, the full variable domain is EPEVTQTPSHQVTQMGQEVILRCVPISNHLYFYWYRQILGQKVEFLVSFYNNEISEKSEIFDDQFSVERPDGSNFTLKIRSTKLEDSAMYFCASSGDTQYFGPGTRLTVL.